This T cell receptor beta chain originates from a study of T-cell memory formation after mild COVID-19. General study results and limits: There was a balanced CD4/CD8 profile in clones contracting day 15 to 85, and later expanders leaned CD4+. Pre-infection memory harbored some responding clones, suggesting cross-reactive memory joined.

Looked up from germline, CDR1 is SGHVS and CDR2 is FNYEAQ. The CDR3 spans 15 residues. With V trimmed by 5 bases and J by 7 bases, 10 bases remained unmatched. Constant-segment primers served in 5'RACE that generated TCR alpha and TCR beta cDNA libraries bearing sample barcodes and UMIs. TCRdb re-called the 5' RACE reads with MiXCR, one entry per CDR3 protein. This table holds hundreds of thousands of distinct CDR3 sequences, approximately 8% found once. As regards this clonotype: The target antigen is unknown.

This clonotype originated in a man younger than 35 who had mild COVID-19 (a few samples of this study predate the infection). Cell type and time point are not known. Sequencing was performed on PBMCs or a T cell subset sorted from them (not recorded which). The rearrangement uses TRBV7-6 and TRBJ1-5, with TRBD1 matching 8 bases. CDR3 protein: CASSQMTGVNQPQHF. The CDR3 bases are TGTGCCAGCAGCCAAATGACAGGGGTAAACCAGCCCCAGCATTTT.